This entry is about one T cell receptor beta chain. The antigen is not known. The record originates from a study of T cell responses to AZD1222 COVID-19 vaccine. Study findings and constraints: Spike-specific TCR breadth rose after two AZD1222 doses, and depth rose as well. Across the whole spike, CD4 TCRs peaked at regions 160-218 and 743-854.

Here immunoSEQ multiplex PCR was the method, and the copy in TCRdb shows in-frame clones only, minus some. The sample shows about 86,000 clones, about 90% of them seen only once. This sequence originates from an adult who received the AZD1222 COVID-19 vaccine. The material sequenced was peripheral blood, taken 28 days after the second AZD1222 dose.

CDR3 protein: CASSPGGPLLYGYTF. In DNA, the CDR3 is TGTGCCAGCAGCCCCGGAGGCCCCTTACTATATGGCTACACCTTC. The V call is TRBV28, the J call TRBJ1-2, with unresolved D. V lost 6 bases and J lost 5, with 19 bases in between. Germline V gene data show CDR1 as MDHEN and CDR2 as SYDVKM. This CDR3 has 15 residues.